A selection of T cell receptor beta chains follows, all from one sample in a study of shared clonotypes between healthy human individuals. Measured with immunoSEQ multiplex PCR; TCRdb has only the in-frame clones, and not every one. The sample carries 2 million to 2.5 million clones, 90% to 96% recorded once. Sequencing was performed on naive CD4+ T cells sorted from blood. These receptors were obtained from a man aged 18 to 35 in good health. Both conserved end residues are part of each CDR3. The D gene is left open where the match is weak. Not all rows give a size; the values are once, few, many and, for expanded clones, a class.

>.|.|TRBV6-6|TRBJ2-5
CASSYRGRSQETQYF
TGTGCCAGCAGTTACCGAGGACGGTCTCAAGAGACCCAGTACTTC
>once|.|TRBV7-2|TRBJ2-3
CASSLVGGVTDTQYF
TGTGCCAGCAGCTTAGTGGGGGGAGTCACAGATACGCAGTATTTT
>.|.|TRBV30|TRBJ2-5
CAWKFSWGGETQYF
TGTGCCTGGAAGTTCTCCTGGGGAGGAGAGACCCAGTACTTC
>.|.|TRBV2|TRBJ2-3
CASRAGGVADTQYF
TGTGCCAGCAGAGCCGGGGGAGTGGCAGATACGCAGTATTTT
>.|.|TRBV5-4|TRBJ2-5
CASSLRARGETQYF
TGTGCCAGCTCGCTCAGGGCCAGAGGAGAGACCCAGTACTTC
>.|TRBD1|TRBV18|TRBJ2-7
CASSPGGQGVPYEQYF
TGTGCCAGCTCACCGGGCGGACAGGGTGTTCCTTACGAGCAGTACTTC
>.|TRBD2|TRBV7-6|TRBJ2-5
CASSIREGETQYF
TGTGCCAGCAGCATACGGGAGGGGGAGACCCAGTACTTC
>few|.|TRBV2|TRBJ1-3
CASRLDSGNTIYF
TGTGCCAGCAGATTAGACAGTGGAAACACCATATATTTT
>.|TRBD1|TRBV5-1|TRBJ1-6
CASSFGTGSNSPLHF
TGCGCCAGCAGCTTCGGGACAGGGAGTAATTCACCCCTCCACTTT
>.|.|TRBV28|TRBJ1-4
CASRPEGTTEKLFF
TGTGCCAGCAGACCGGAGGGGACAACTGAAAAACTGTTTTTT
>.|TRBD1|TRBV4-1|TRBJ1-1
CASSQRTGGTNTEAFF
TGCGCCAGCAGCCAGAGGACAGGGGGCACGAACACTGAAGCTTTCTTT
>.|.|TRBV6-1|TRBJ2-2
CASSEQGLELFF
TGTGCCAGCAGTGAACAAGGGTTGGAGCTGTTTTTT
>.|.|TRBV6-5|TRBJ1-2
CASRDYTSELYGYTF
TGTGCCAGCAGGGATTACACGAGCGAATTATATGGCTACACCTTC
>.|.|TRBV5-1|TRBJ2-7
CASSTRTGAKEQYF
TGCGCCAGCAGCACAAGGACTGGCGCAAAGGAGCAGTACTTC
>.|.|TRBV4-2|TRBJ2-2
CASSQDGSTGELFF
TGTGCCAGCAGCCAAGATGGCAGCACCGGGGAGCTGTTTTTT
>.|.|TRBV5-6|TRBJ2-7
CASSSGLLSNEQYF
TGTGCCAGCAGCAGCGGACTCCTTTCAAATGAGCAGTACTTC
>.|.|TRBV4-1|TRBJ1-4
CASSRNPAGNEKLFF
TGCGCCAGCAGCCGTAATCCTGCGGGTAATGAAAAACTGTTTTTT
>few|.|TRBV28|TRBJ1-6
CASRVSNSPLHF
TGTGCCAGTCGGGTGAGTAATTCACCCCTCCACTTT
>.|TRBD2|TRBV11-2|TRBJ2-3
CASSLVATSGSITDTQYF
TGTGCCAGCAGCTTAGTGGCGACTAGCGGGAGTATAACAGATACGCAGTATTTT
>.|.|TRBV7-9|TRBJ1-2
CASSASGKGSYGYTF
TGTGCCAGCAGCGCCTCGGGAAAAGGATCCTATGGCTACACCTTC
>.|.|TRBV5-1|TRBJ1-4
CASSPPGEKLFF
TGCGCCAGCAGCCCACCGGGTGAAAAACTGTTTTTT
>.|.|TRBV5-6|TRBJ2-1
CASSLEYWGSEQFF
TGTGCCAGCAGCTTGGAATACTGGGGCTCTGAGCAGTTCTTC
>once|.|TRBV5-4|TRBJ1-4
CASSLSTSKGEKLFF
TGTGCCAGCAGCTTGTCGACATCCAAGGGGGAAAAACTGTTTTTT
>.|.|TRBV19|TRBJ1-1
CASSIEGSNTEAFF
TGTGCCAGTAGTATAGAGGGATCGAACACTGAAGCTTTCTTT
>.|TRBD1|TRBV6-1|TRBJ2-7
CASSGQGIGEQYF
TGTGCCAGCAGCGGACAGGGGATAGGAGAGCAGTACTTC
>.|.|TRBV5-1|TRBJ1-2
CASSPPANYGYTF
TGCGCCAGCAGCCCCCCCGCTAACTATGGCTACACCTTC
>.|TRBD1|TRBV30|TRBJ1-3
CAWSVSRTGGYGNTIYF
TGTGCCTGGAGTGTATCCCGAACAGGGGGCTATGGAAACACCATATATTTT
>.|.|TRBV21-1|TRBJ2-7
CASSKPTGTDAYEQYF
TGTGCCAGCAGCAAGCCAACGGGGACAGACGCCTACGAGCAGTACTTC
>.|.|TRBV5-8|TRBJ2-5
CASSKGYDIETQYF
TGTGCCAGCAGTAAAGGATACGACATTGAGACCCAGTACTTC
>once|TRBD1|TRBV5-1|TRBJ1-5
CASNQCWDRANQPQHF
TGCGCCAGCAACCAATGCTGGGACAGGGCAAATCAGCCCCAGCATTTT
>.|TRBD1|TRBV5-1|TRBJ1-2
CASSLRPSGQGNGYTF
TGCGCCAGCAGCTTGCGGCCCTCGGGACAGGGCAATGGCTACACCTTC
>.|.|TRBV18|TRBJ2-7
CASSPPGLSPYEQYF
TGTGCCAGCTCACCACCTGGTTTGTCCCCTTACGAGCAGTACTTC
>.|TRBD2|TRBV5-4|TRBJ2-5
CASSFRTSSSWETQYF
TGTGCCAGCAGCTTCCGGACTAGCTCTTCATGGGAGACCCAGTACTTC
>.|.|TRBV11-2|TRBJ2-4
CASSPRVNIQYF
TGTGCCAGCAGCCCTCGAGTTAACATTCAGTACTTC
>.|.|TRBV4-1|TRBJ2-7
CASSQEYFAVASTHFYEQYF
TGCGCCAGCAGCCAAGAATATTTTGCGGTAGCCAGCACCCACTTTTACGAGCAGTACTTC
>once|.|TRBV7-2|TRBJ2-7
CASSLNRVNEQYF
TGTGCCAGCAGCTTAAACAGGGTTAACGAGCAGTACTTC
>.|.|TRBV5-6|TRBJ1-1
CASSGEQGLTF
TGTGCCAGCAGCGGAGAACAGGGCTTGACTTTT
>.|TRBD1|TRBV7-2|TRBJ1-5
CASSTRTGEGQPQHF
TGTGCCAGCAGCACCCGGACAGGGGAGGGCCAGCCCCAGCATTTT
>.|.|TRBV30|TRBJ2-7
CAWVPGVGGEQYF
TGTGCCTGGGTCCCTGGGGTAGGGGGCGAGCAGTACTTC
>.|.|TRBV28|TRBJ1-6
CASSLNSLSPLHF
TGTGCCAGCAGTTTAAACAGTTTGTCACCCCTCCACTTT
>.|.|TRBV5-6|TRBJ2-7
CASSLDRSSYEQYF
TGTGCCAGCAGCTTGGATCGGAGCTCCTACGAGCAGTACTTC
>.|.|TRBV6-5|TRBJ1-2
CASRLQGNPRDTF
TGTGCCAGCAGATTACAGGGTAACCCCCGAGACACCTTC
>.|TRBD2|TRBV30|TRBJ2-2
CAWSVVAGGTGELFF
TGTGCCTGGAGTGTAGTAGCGGGGGGAACCGGGGAGCTGTTTTTT
>.|TRBD1|TRBV10-3|TRBJ1-5
CATTGALNQPQHF
TGTGCCACGACAGGGGCCCTGAATCAGCCCCAGCATTTT
>.|.|TRBV7-2|TRBJ2-7
CASSFDPGTPYEQYF
TGTGCCAGCAGCTTCGATCCCGGGACACCCTACGAGCAGTACTTC
>.|TRBD1|TRBV7-6|TRBJ2-2
CASSSRQGNTGELFF
TGTGCCAGCAGCTCGCGACAGGGGAACACCGGGGAGCTGTTTTTT
>.|TRBD2|TRBV5-1|TRBJ2-1
CASSLGSSGRAYNEQFF
TGCGCCAGCAGCTTGGGCTCTAGCGGGAGGGCCTACAATGAGCAGTTCTTC
>.|TRBD1|TRBV2|TRBJ2-7
CASSYGQGEQYF
TGTGCCAGCAGTTACGGACAGGGCGAGCAGTACTTC
>.|.|TRBV29-1|TRBJ2-1
CSVEPYNEQFF
TGCAGCGTTGAGCCTTACAATGAGCAGTTCTTC
>.|.|TRBV9|TRBJ1-2
CASSPSGGTIYGYTF
TGTGCCAGCAGCCCGTCGGGGGGAACCATTTATGGCTACACCTTC
>.|.|TRBV9|TRBJ1-4
CASSVELDGKLFF
TGTGCCAGCAGCGTAGAGTTGGACGGAAAACTGTTTTTT
>.|TRBD1|TRBV28|TRBJ1-1
CASSTQGEMMNTEAFF
TGTGCCAGCAGCACACAGGGGGAAATGATGAACACTGAAGCTTTCTTT
>once|.|TRBV5-1|TRBJ2-7
CASSPLTSYNEQYF
TGCGCCAGCAGCCCTCTCACTAGTTATAACGAGCAGTACTTC
>.|.|TRBV7-6|TRBJ2-7
CASSIDRSSYEQYF
TGTGCCAGCAGCATTGACAGGAGCTCCTACGAGCAGTACTTC
>.|TRBD1|TRBV6-1|TRBJ2-2
CASSPGQVNTGELFF
TGTGCCAGCAGTCCTGGACAGGTGAACACCGGGGAGCTGTTTTTT
>.|TRBD2|TRBV19|TRBJ2-3
CATTDSGGTDTQYF
TGTGCCACCACGGATAGCGGGGGCACAGATACGCAGTATTTT
>.|TRBD2|TRBV2|TRBJ2-1
CASSRTSGGLAREEQFF
TGTGCCAGCAGTAGGACTAGCGGGGGGCTAGCCCGAGAGGAGCAGTTCTTC
>.|TRBD1|TRBV13|TRBJ2-7
CASSLAGGSYEQYF
TGTGCCAGCAGCTTAGCAGGGGGCTCCTACGAGCAGTACTTC
>.|TRBD2|TRBV10-3|TRBJ2-3
CAIRTSGTSTDTQYF
TGTGCCATCAGGACTAGCGGGACTTCTACAGATACGCAGTATTTT
>.|TRBD1|TRBV14|TRBJ2-7
CASSPSGTGRVSEQYF
TGTGCCAGCAGCCCCTCCGGGACAGGGAGGGTGAGCGAGCAGTACTTC